This TCR beta chain was retrieved from a study of blood T cell repertoires in COVID-19. Study summary: The United States, Italy and Spain supplied acute and convalescent COVID-19 samples. In each case, the material was cDNA or gDNA derived from T cells, B-cell-depleted T cells, or PBMCs.

In the original analysis: Counts of nucleated cells, estimated from reference gene primer amplification, were obtained. Clones were sequenced by immunoSEQ multiplex PCR, and TCRdb holds only the in-frame ones, with some missing. The DNA was the basis for D and trimming; V, J and clone size are from that table. The sample consists of under 200,000 clones, 80% of them appearing once. Germline CDR1 LGHDT, CDR2 YNNKEL (reference sequence). The CDR3 totals 16 residues. V lost 4 bases and J lost 4; bases outside the gene matches: 9. The receptor's source is a man aged 65 to 85 with active or convalescent COVID-19. This sequence joins TRBV3-1 (or the pseudogene TRBV3-2) and TRBJ2-7, with 11 bases that match TRBD2. The sample taken for sequencing was peripheral blood. In DNA, the CDR3 is TGTGCCAGCAGCCCCTTTCAAACTAGCGGGAGTTACGAGCAGTACTTC. It is translated as CASSPFQTSGSYEQYF.